One sample yielded the 24 T cell receptor beta chains listed below, sequenced in a study of identical twins. TCRdb itself ran the 5' RACE reads through MiXCR, one entry per CDR3 protein. The sample has under 800,000 distinct CDR3 sequences, 21% seen once. The same sample was also studied in work on T cells expressing NK-cell markers.

The sequencing input was PBMCs. These receptors originate from a woman aged 18-29 years in good health.

At least ten counts were recorded for this clonotype. The chain links TRBV20-1 to TRBJ1-1; a weak D match, TRBD1 (5 bases). The V end lost 3 bases, the J end lost 7 bases, and 18 bases lay between the germline ends. The germline V gene has CDR1 DFQATT and CDR2 SNEGSKA (reference sequence). This CDR3 comprises 14 residues. CDR3 region: CSAREALVQVEAFF. The CDR3, as DNA: TGCAGTGCTAGGGAGGCACTAGTACAGGTTGAAGCTTTCTTT.

This clonotype is termed medium-sized. The genes are TRBV6-2 or TRBV6-3 and TRBJ2-2; D may correspond to TRBD1 or TRBD2 (6 bases each). Germline lookup yields CDR1 MNHEY and CDR2 SVGEGT. Trimming left V 8 bases short and J 3 bases short, with 16 bases between. The CDR3 spans 15 residues. The CDR3 protein is CASAEGGVDTGELFF. The DNA of the CDR3 is TGTGCCAGCGCTGAGGGGGGAGTGGACACCGGGGAGCTGTTTTTT.

This clonotype has a count of ten or more. V gene TRBV6-2 or TRBV6-3 combines with J gene TRBJ2-2; maybe TRBD2 (6 bases). Germline assignment: CDR1 MNHEY and CDR2 SVGEGT. The germline V and J ends were trimmed by 1 base and 2 bases, with 11 bases remaining between them. The CDR3 contains 16 residues. Here the CDR3 reads CASSYFRERNTGELFF. DNA of the CDR3: TGTGCCAGCAGTTACTTCCGGGAGCGAAACACCGGGGAGCTGTTTTTT.

The chain has TRBV10-3 and TRBJ2-1; perhaps D is TRBD1 or TRBD2 (5 bases each). The CDR3 extends over 12 amino acids. Germline V gene sequence: CDR1 ENHRY, CDR2 SYGVKD. V was pared by 10 bases and J by 8 bases, with 15 bases between. Written as DNA, the CDR3 is TGTGCCACCCGGGACCTTAAGTATGAGCAGTTCTTC. This gives the protein CATRDLKYEQFF.

V gene TRBV12-3 or TRBV12-4 combines with J gene TRBJ1-4; a weak D match, TRBD1 (5 bases). V lost 3 bases and J 4 bases, leaving 12 bases between the germline ends. The CDR3 totals 15 residues. The CDR3 sequence: CASSFHGQGNEKLFF. CDR3 DNA sequence: TGTGCCAGCAGTTTCCATGGGCAGGGTAATGAAAAACTGTTTTTT.

The chain has TRBV5-1 and TRBJ1-1; weak D call: TRBD1 (5 bases). With 1 base removed from V and 3 bases from J, the gap between germline ends came to 19 bases. This CDR3 region has 17 residues. CDR1 and CDR2 (germline): SGHRS, YFSETQ. The CDR3 bases are TGCGCCAGCAGCTTGAGTCCAGCGTGGGAAGGGGACACTGAAGCTTTCTTT. Translated: CASSLSPAWEGDTEAFF.

The chain joins TRBV15 to TRBJ2-1, with D perhaps matching TRBD2 (6 bases). Trimming shortened V by 1 base and J by 3 bases, and 19 bases separated the two germline ends. Germline V gene lookup returns CDR1 LNHNV and CDR2 YYDKDF (reference sequence). The CDR3 contains 18 residues. CDR3: CATSRAFGTGSNYNEQFF. The CDR3 DNA reads TGTGCCACCAGCAGAGCTTTTGGGACTGGGTCCAACTACAATGAGCAGTTCTTC.

The chain carries TRBV25-1 and TRBJ2-1; possibly TRBD2 for D (7 bases). There are 14 residues in the CDR3. CDR1 is MGHDK, CDR2 SYGVNS, per germline. Trimming removed 9 bases at V and 2 bases at J, with 14 bases between. The CDR3 DNA sequence: TGTGCCAGTTCGGGGGGCATTACCTACAATGAGCAGTTCTTC. Translation gives CASSGGITYNEQFF. Variable domain in full (rest from reference TRBV25-1 and TRBJ2-1): EADIYQTPRYLVIGTGKKITLECSQTMGHDKMYWYQQDPGMELHLIHYSYGVNSTEKGDLSSESTVSRIRTEHFPLTLESARPSHTSQYLCASSGGITYNEQFFGPGTRLTVL.

This clonotype appeared a few times. This rearrangement joins TRBV20-1 to TRBJ2-1, with D perhaps being TRBD1 or TRBD2 (5 bases each). This CDR3 is 12 amino acids long. V lost 6 bases and J 10 bases, leaving 16 bases between the germline ends. Germline CDR1 reads DFQATT; CDR2 reads SNEGSKA (reference sequence). CDR3: CSAAGFWGEQFF. CDR3 DNA sequence: TGCAGTGCGGCCGGTTTCTGGGGGGAGCAGTTCTTC.

This chain links TRBV27 with TRBJ1-3, with 7 bases that match TRBD1. Germline V gene lookup returns CDR1 MNHEY and CDR2 SMNVEV (reference sequence). The CDR3 has 13 residues. The junction had 8 bases not matched to a gene; V was cut back by 11 bases and J by 4 bases. The CDR3 DNA follows: TGTGCCGAAAAGGGGGCGCGAGGAAACACCATATATTTT. Encoded protein: CAEKGARGNTIYF.

The sample holds many counts of this clonotype. The chain employs TRBV9 and TRBJ2-7; TRBD1 might be the D (6 bases). Germline CDR1 SGDLS, CDR2 YYNGEE. The CDR3 extends over 13 amino acids. Trimming removed 4 bases at V and 6 bases at J, with 14 bases between. Here the CDR3 reads CASSFRQVGEQYF. The CDR3 region has the DNA TGTGCCAGCAGCTTTCGACAGGTAGGCGAGCAGTACTTC.

The chain employs TRBV20-1 and TRBJ2-3; 9 bases agree with TRBD2. With V trimmed by 2 bases and J by 3 bases, 15 bases remained unmatched. The CDR3 has 18 amino acids. CDR1 and CDR2 (germline): DFQATT, SNEGSKA (reference sequence). The CDR3 DNA is TGCAGTGCTAGATCGAGGGGCGGGGGGGCCGGGACAACAGATACGCAGTATTTT. This translates into CSARSRGGGAGTTDTQYF.

V is TRBV20-1 and J is TRBJ1-3; unclear D gene. V lost 3 bases and J lost 2, with 11 bases in between. Per germline, CDR1 DFQATT and CDR2 SNEGSKA (reference sequence). The CDR3 has 14 amino acids. Here the CDR3 DNA reads TGCAGTGCTAGGTATCCCCAGGCTGGAAACACCATATATTTT. It yields the protein CSARYPQAGNTIYF.

At least ten counts were recorded for this clonotype. This sequence joins TRBV10-1 and TRBJ2-1; TRBD2 agrees at 8 bases. Germline CDR1 reads WNHNN; CDR2 reads SYGVQD (reference sequence). CDR3 length: 15 residues. Trimming took 3 bases from V and 4 from J; bases not matched to a gene: 5. The CDR3 nucleotides read TGCGCCAGCAGTGAAGCCAGCGGGGGTTACAATGAGCAGTTCTTC. It codes for CASSEASGGYNEQFF.

The chain uses TRBV27 and TRBJ2-5; 9 bases match TRBD2. This CDR3 region has 14 residues. Germline V gene sequence: CDR1 MNHEY, CDR2 SMNVEV (reference sequence). V trimming: 10 bases; J trimming: 0 bases; junction bases outside the gene matches: 6. The DNA of the CDR3 is TGTGCCACCGGAGCGGGGGGCTACCAAGAGACCCAGTACTTC. Its protein is CATGAGGYQETQYF.

This clonotype was seen ten or more times. V is TRBV5-1 and J is TRBJ2-2; no reliable D call. CDR1 is SGHRS, CDR2 YFSETQ, per germline. Trimming cost V 0 bases and J 0 bases, with 6 bases left between them. The length of the CDR3 is 15 residues. In DNA, the CDR3 is TGCGCCAGCAGCTTGGGAAGCCCGAACACCGGGGAGCTGTTTTTT. It yields the protein CASSLGSPNTGELFF. The whole variable domain, remainder taken from reference TRBV5-1 and TRBJ2-2, is KAGVTQTPRYLIKTRGQQVTLSCSPISGHRSVSWYQQTPGQGLQFLFEYFSETQRNKGNFPGRFSGRQFSNSRSEMNVSTLELGDSALYLCASSLGSPNTGELFFGEGSRLTVL.

The CDR3 is CASSLDGSVNEQFF. CDR3 coding DNA: TGTGCCAGCAGCTTGGACGGGAGCGTTAATGAGCAGTTCTTC. The chain uses TRBV7-2 and TRBJ2-1, with D maybe TRBD2 (6 bases). CDR3 length: 14 residues. V lost 3 bases and J lost 7, with 13 bases in between. CDR1 and CDR2 (germline): SGHTA, FQGNSA.

This clonotype was counted between two and nine times. In DNA, the CDR3 is TGTGCCAGCACGGACCGCCGGGTGACCCAGTACTTC. It is translated as CASTDRRVTQYF. The gene calls are TRBV6-2 or TRBV6-3 and TRBJ2-5, with no clear D. The CDR3 extends over 12 amino acids. Germline V lookup: CDR1 MNHEY, CDR2 SVGEGT. Trimming shortened V by 7 bases and J by 7 bases, and 13 bases separated the two germline ends.

CDR3 sequence (DNA): TGTGCCACCAGTGAGCGGAGGGGGCCGGGTAGTGAGGACGAGCAGTACTTC. It codes for CATSERRGPGSEDEQYF. V is TRBV24-1 and J is TRBJ2-7, with a weak D call TRBD1 (7 bases). The CDR3 is 17 amino acids. CDR1 is KGHDR, CDR2 SFDVKD, per germline. Deletions cut 4 bases from V and 5 bases from J, with 23 bases between.

This clonotype was seen a few times. The rearrangement joins TRBV7-9 to TRBJ2-3; D unclear. V lost 2 bases, J lost 2 bases, and 8 bases lay in between. This CDR3 has 14 amino acids. Per germline, CDR1 SEHNR and CDR2 FQNEAQ (reference sequence). CDR3 protein: CASSLTQTTDTQYF. The CDR3 coding sequence is TGTGCCAGCAGCTTAACTCAAACCACAGATACGCAGTATTTT.

This clonotype occurred a few times. The chain carries TRBV9 and TRBJ2-7; 8 bases map to TRBD2. Per germline, CDR1 SGDLS and CDR2 YYNGEE. After removal of 1 base from V and 1 base from J, the junction contained 7 bases not matched to a gene. The CDR3 has 16 residues. CDR3 in DNA: TGTGCCAGCAGCGTACTTGGGTCTAGCGGGTCCTACGAGCAGTACTTC. Translation gives CASSVLGSSGSYEQYF. The whole variable domain, filled in from reference TRBV9 and TRBJ2-7, reads DSGVTQTPKHLITATGQRVTLRCSPRSGDLSVYWYQQSLDQGLQFLIQYYNGEERAKGNILERFSAQQFPDLHSELNLSSLELGDSALYFCASSVLGSSGSYEQYFGPGTRLTVT.

This clonotype showed up just a few times. The rearrangement joins TRBV6-5 to TRBJ1-6, with D unclear. Germline assignment: CDR1 MNHEY and CDR2 SVGAGI. Trimming left V 2 bases short and J 1 base short, with 6 bases between. The CDR3 spans 15 residues. DNA of the CDR3: TGTGCCAGCAGTTACGGACCTTCCTATAATTCACCCCTCCACTTT. Residues: CASSYGPSYNSPLHF.

The chain links TRBV24-1 to TRBJ2-1, with 9 positions matching TRBD1. The CDR3 runs to 17 residues. Per the germline V gene, CDR1 is KGHDR and CDR2 is SFDVKD. The V segment lost 3 bases and the J segment 7 bases; nucleotides outside the gene matches: 12. CDR3 protein: CATSDPDGTGRTNEQFF. CDR3 bases: TGTGCCACCAGTGATCCAGACGGGACAGGGCGGACGAATGAGCAGTTCTTC.

The chain is built from TRBV5-1 and TRBJ2-7; 7 bases line up with TRBD1. Germline trimming cut 0 bases from V and 4 bases from J; bases unmatched to any gene: 13. The length of the CDR3 is 17 residues. The V gene's germline CDR1 is SGHRS and CDR2 YFSETQ. The CDR3 here is CASSLDSWDSGAYEQYF. CDR3 coding DNA: TGCGCCAGCAGCTTGGATTCGTGGGACAGTGGGGCTTACGAGCAGTACTTC.